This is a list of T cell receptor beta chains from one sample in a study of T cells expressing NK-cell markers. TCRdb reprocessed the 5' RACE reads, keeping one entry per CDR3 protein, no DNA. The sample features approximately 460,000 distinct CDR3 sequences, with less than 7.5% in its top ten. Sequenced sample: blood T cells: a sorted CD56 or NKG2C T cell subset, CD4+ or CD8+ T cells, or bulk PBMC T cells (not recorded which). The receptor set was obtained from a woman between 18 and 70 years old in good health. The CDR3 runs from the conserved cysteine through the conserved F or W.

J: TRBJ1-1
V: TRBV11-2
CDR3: CASSLRPGGSYTEAFF

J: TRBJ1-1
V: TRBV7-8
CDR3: CASSLDVGTGAHTEAFF

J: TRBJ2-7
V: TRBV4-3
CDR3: CASSQGLAPVEQYF

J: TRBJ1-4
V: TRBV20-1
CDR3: CSASNAGAVREKLFF

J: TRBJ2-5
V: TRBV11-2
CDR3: CASSRRQVTSPTRETQYF

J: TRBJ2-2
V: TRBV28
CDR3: CASSLGGLENTGELFF

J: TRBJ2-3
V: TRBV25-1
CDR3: CASPAGLGTDTQYF

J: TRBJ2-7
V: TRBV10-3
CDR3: CAISESSGRPSNYEQYF

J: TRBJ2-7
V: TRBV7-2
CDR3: CASSLGDRDRWQYF

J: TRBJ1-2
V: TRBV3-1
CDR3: CASSQGGPSYGYTF

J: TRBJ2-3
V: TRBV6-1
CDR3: CASIPQGFTDTQYF

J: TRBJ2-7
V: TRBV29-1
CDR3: CSVVRTGGSYEQYF

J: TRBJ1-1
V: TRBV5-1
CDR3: CASSLSGFRTEAFF

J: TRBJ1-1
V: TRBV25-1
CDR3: CASKGGASTEAFF

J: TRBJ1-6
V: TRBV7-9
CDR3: CASRLDSSYNSPLHF

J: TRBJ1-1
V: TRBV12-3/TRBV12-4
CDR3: CASSFGEGVTEAFF